The clone carrying this TCR beta chain was observed a few times. The antigen remains undetermined. Every patient was untreated before thyroid surgery. The germline V gene encodes CDR1 LNHDA and CDR2 SQIVND (reference sequence). The length of the CDR3 is 15 residues. V lost 7 bases, J lost 0 bases, and 15 bases lay in between. These data belong to a study of metastatic and nonmetastatic thyroid tumors. TCRdb reprocessed the PCR reads using MiXCR. The table includes 39,000 or so clones, approximately 51% detected once. Overall study results and limits: Malignant tumors reportedly showed significantly higher TCR beta diversity than benign nodules in both blood and tumor.

This receptor was taken from a male donor with papillary thyroid cancer or a benign thyroid nodule (not recorded which). Some clones in this sample may be carry-over from other donors' samples. The sample consisted of tumor tissue. The V and J genes are TRBV19 and TRBJ1-2, with D possibly TRBD1 on 5 matching bases. CDR3 sequence reads: CASTKPGPTNYGYTF. CDR3 DNA sequence: TGTGCCAGTACCAAACCGGGACCTACTAACTATGGCTACACCTTC.